This TCR beta chain was captured in a study of blood T cell repertoires in COVID-19. TCRdb's table, derived via immunoSEQ multiplex PCR, lists solely in-frame clones and lacks some. The data contain about 160,000 clones, roughly 80% of them singletons. Germline assignment: CDR1 MDHEN and CDR2 SYDVKM. V was cut by 6 bases and J by 8 bases, with 13 bases left in between. The CDR3 has 13 amino acids. The receptor was derived from a woman aged 40 to 49 with acute COVID-19. Specimen: PBMCs or T cells enriched from blood (not recorded which). The chain has TRBV28 and TRBJ1-4, with D possibly being TRBD1 (5 bases). CDR3 in DNA: TGTGCCAGCAGCCAGGGAGGACGGGAAAAACTGTTTTTT. It yields the protein CASSQGGREKLFF. Together with reference TRBV28 and TRBJ1-4, the CDR3 gives the full variable domain: DVKVTQSSRYLVKRTGEKVFLECVQDMDHENMFWYRQDPGLGLRLIYFSYDVKMKEKGDIPEGYSVSREKKERFSLILESASTNQTSMYLCASSQGGREKLFFGSGTQLSVL.